The clone carrying this T cell receptor (beta chain) was counted a single time. The antigen is undetermined. This sample was taken from a study of T cell repertoires and HLA-DP antigens. The wider study: In vitro CD4+ alloreactivity was against HeLa-presented HLA-DP. Pre-culture CD4+ samples used roughly 1,200 ng DNA versus around 220 ng for CD137+CD4+ sorts.

Untouched CD4+ T cells were bead-isolated from PBMC at about 97.7% purity. This CDR3 contains 16 residues. Amplification used primers for 54 TRBV and 13 TRBJ segments. Only in-frame clones appear in the TCRdb table, and some are missing; sequencing was by immunoSEQ multiplex PCR. The table lists some 110,000 clones, about 92% of them singletons. V and J are TRBV12-2 and TRBJ2-1; TRBD2 reflects the table's D call only, with no check against the DNA. TRBV12-2 corresponds to a pseudogene. The clonotype originates from a woman between 18 and 29 years old in good health and CMV-seronegative. Material for sequencing was CD4+ T cells from PBMCs. The CDR3 DNA reads TGTGCAAGTCGCTTATTTTGTCCCGACTTTTACAATGAGCAGTTCTTC. Translation gives CASRLFCPDFYNEQFF.